These 16 T cell receptor beta chains were sequenced from one sample in a study of CD8 T cells in ankylosing spondylitis (dated 2017 in TCRdb). Library generation was performed with 5' RACE. Sequencing instrument: Illumina HiSeq 2500. TCRdb's own reprocessing of the public reads used fastp at Q25 and MiXCR and kept productive beta chains. Records with the same CDR3 protein are collapsed into one entry carrying the most frequent genes and DNA. The sample table shows just under 95,000 distinct CDR3 sequences, and roughly 8.8% are seen once. The ten largest clones capture roughly 5.6% of the sample. Source material: blood, either unsorted or a sorted T cell fraction (not recorded which). The receptors were sampled from a male donor with ankylosing spondylitis or in good health (not recorded which).

This clonotype showed up many times. The chain links TRBV7-6 to TRBJ2-5, with no clear D. The CDR3 is made up of 14 amino acids. CDR1 is SGHVS and CDR2 is FNYEAQ in the germline V gene. V lost 1 base to trimming and J lost 2 bases, with 8 bases between them. CDR3 sequence: CASSLDILQETQYF. In nucleotides, the CDR3 is TGTGCCAGCAGCTTAGACATCCTACAAGAGACCCAGTACTTC.

The V call is TRBV5-1, the J call TRBJ2-1; D call uncertain. Trimming removed 3 bases at V and 0 bases at J, with 10 bases between. CDR3 length equals 15 residues. Germline-derived CDR1 and CDR2 are SGHRS and YFSETQ. CDR3 bases: TGCGCCAGCAGCTGGACCGGCAACTCCTACAATGAGCAGTTCTTC. This codes for CASSWTGNSYNEQFF. Full variable domain (remainder filled in from reference TRBV5-1 and TRBJ2-1): KAGVTQTPRYLIKTRGQQVTLSCSPISGHRSVSWYQQTPGQGLQFLFEYFSETQRNKGNFPGRFSGRQFSNSRSEMNVSTLELGDSALYLCASSWTGNSYNEQFFGPGTRLTVL.

There are many counts of this clonotype. The chain employs TRBV5-6 and TRBJ1-5; no reliable D call. CDR1 and CDR2 (germline): SGHDT, YYEEEE. The V gene lost 3 bases and the J gene lost 9 bases, with 16 bases spanning the gap. The CDR3 has 14 residues. The CDR3 region has the DNA TGTGCCAGCAGCTCCGACCGTAGGGCGTGGCCCCAGCATTTT. Its protein product is CASSSDRRAWPQHF.

This clonotype has at least ten counts. This chain connects TRBV29-1 to TRBJ2-2, with 12 bases fitting TRBD1. This CDR3 contains 14 residues. V dropped 7 bases and J dropped 8; count of bases not matched to a gene: 8. Germline V lookup: CDR1 SQVTM, CDR2 ANQGSEA. The CDR3 DNA follows: TGCAGCGGTGGAGAGGGACAGGGGGCAGGGGAGCTGTTTTTT. Translating it yields CSGGEGQGAGELFF.

This clonotype appeared many times. This sequence joins TRBV4-2 and TRBJ1-2, with 7 bases identical to TRBD1. Trimming removed 2 bases from V and 8 bases from J; junction bases left unmatched: 17. Germline V lookup: CDR1 LGHNA, CDR2 YNFKEQ. The CDR3 length is 17 residues. The chain's CDR3 is CASSQPIANLQGRGYTF. CDR3 nucleotides: TGTGCCAGCAGCCAACCGATCGCTAATTTACAGGGGCGCGGCTACACCTTC.

This clonotype was recorded at least ten times. The chain recombines TRBV11-3 with TRBJ2-1, with D tentatively TRBD1 (6 bases). V was trimmed by 5 bases and J by 2 bases, leaving 16 bases between them. The CDR3 runs to 16 residues. Germline V CDR1 and CDR2: SGHNT, YENEEA. In nucleotides, the CDR3 is TGTGCCAGCAGCCGTGGGGACAAGGAAGCCTACAATGAGCAGTTCTTC. This gives the protein CASSRGDKEAYNEQFF.

Ten or more counts support this clonotype. The chain links TRBV20-1 to TRBJ1-2; TRBD1 matches 8 bases. Looked up from germline, CDR1 is DFQATT and CDR2 is SNEGSKA (reference sequence). This CDR3 has 14 residues. V was clipped by 3 bases and J by 8 bases; unmatched bases: 11. CDR3 residues: CSASPGRGLGGYTF. CDR3 DNA: TGCAGTGCTAGTCCGGGCAGGGGGCTGGGGGGCTACACCTTC.

This clonotype turned up a few times. A read error is possible here, since a much larger clone lies one base away. This rearrangement joins TRBV28 to TRBJ1-5; perhaps TRBD1 as D (5 bases). Germline V gives CDR1 MDHEN, CDR2 SYDVKM. This CDR3 spans 14 amino acids. The CDR3 region is CTLGGTHSNQPQHF. CDR3 in DNA: TGTACCTTGGGGGGGACCCATAGCAATCAGCCCCAGCATTTT.

This clonotype was picked up many times. The chain has TRBV6-1 and TRBJ2-1; 7 bases fit TRBD2. From germline, CDR1 is MNHNS and CDR2 SASEGT. CDR3 length: 15 amino acids. Unmatched junction bases numbered 8, after V lost 4 bases and J lost 5 bases. The CDR3 loop reads CASSVGAGSDNEQFF. As DNA, the CDR3 is TGTGCCAGCAGTGTTGGAGCGGGGTCTGACAATGAGCAGTTCTTC.

Ten or more counts support this clonotype. The CDR3 sequence: CSARPLGQGYNSPLHF. As DNA, the CDR3 is TGCAGTGCTAGACCCCTAGGTCAGGGCTATAATTCACCCCTCCACTTT. The rearrangement joins TRBV20-1 to TRBJ1-6; a weak D match, TRBD1 (5 bases). The V gene's germline CDR1 is DFQATT and CDR2 SNEGSKA (reference sequence). This CDR3 is built from 16 residues. V lost 2 bases and J 3 bases, leaving 14 bases between the germline ends.

This clonotype was observed many times. The V and J genes are TRBV28 and TRBJ2-2; 8 positions match TRBD1. The V and J ends lost 5 bases and 6 bases, in that order; junction bases with no gene match: 8. The CDR3 extends over 15 amino acids. Germline-derived CDR1 and CDR2 are MDHEN and SYDVKM. The CDR3 sequence is CASSPFDRGAGELFF. Written as DNA, the CDR3 is TGTGCCAGCAGTCCATTCGACAGGGGCGCCGGGGAGCTGTTTTTT.

The J gene is TRBJ2-3, the V gene TRBV27; TRBD2 agrees at 15 bases. V shed 5 bases and J 7 bases; nucleotides not matched to a gene: 13. This CDR3 region has 18 residues. From germline, CDR1 is MNHEY and CDR2 SMNVEV (reference sequence). The CDR3 coding sequence is TGTGCCAGCAGTCCCCGCCCCTCAGGACTAGCGGGGGGGAATACGCAGTATTTT. Residues: CASSPRPSGLAGGNTQYF.

As for this clonotype: A much larger clone lies one base from this, so it may be a read error. The CDR3 spells CAWKTGGGTQYF. In DNA form, the CDR3 reads TGTGCCTGGAAGACCGGAGGAGGGACCCAGTACTTC. This chain connects TRBV30 to TRBJ2-5, with D tentatively TRBD2 (5 bases). Trimming removed 4 bases at V and 7 bases at J, with 13 bases between. The CDR3 consists of 12 residues. Germline values: CDR1 GTSNPN, CDR2 SVGIG (reference sequence).

This chain links TRBV28 with TRBJ2-3; D is ambiguous. Germline CDR1 reads MDHEN; CDR2 reads SYDVKM. The CDR3 sequence is 14 residues long. V was trimmed by 5 bases and J by 0 bases, leaving 9 bases between them. This CDR3 is CASSPIGSTDTQYF. CDR3 nucleotide sequence: TGTGCCAGCAGTCCGATAGGAAGCACAGATACGCAGTATTTT.

This clonotype was seen many times. V gene TRBV7-9 combines with J gene TRBJ1-1; no definite D call. The CDR3 totals 15 residues. Germline CDR1 is SEHNR and CDR2 is FQNEAQ (reference sequence). The ends were cut back, 0 bases at V and 1 base at J, with 9 bases in the middle. CDR3 protein: CASSLAFPKNTEAFF. CDR3 in DNA: TGTGCCAGCAGCTTAGCTTTTCCCAAGAACACTGAAGCTTTCTTT. Complete variable domain (other parts from reference TRBV7-9 and TRBJ1-1): DTGVSQNPRHKITKRGQNVTFRCDPISEHNRLYWYRQTLGQGPEFLTYFQNEAQLEKSRLLSDRFSAERPKGSFSTLEIQRTEQGDSAMYLCASSLAFPKNTEAFFGQGTRLTVV.

As regards this clonotype: Compared with germline, one end of the junction differs, possibly owing to a read error. The chain combines TRBV6-5 with TRBJ2-2, with no clear D. CDR1 and CDR2 from the germline V gene are MNHEY and SVGAGI. The CDR3 runs 13 residues. CDR3 sequence (DNA): TGTGCCGGCAGTTACTTGTCTACCGGGGAGCTGTTTTTT. This codes for CAGSYLSTGELFF.